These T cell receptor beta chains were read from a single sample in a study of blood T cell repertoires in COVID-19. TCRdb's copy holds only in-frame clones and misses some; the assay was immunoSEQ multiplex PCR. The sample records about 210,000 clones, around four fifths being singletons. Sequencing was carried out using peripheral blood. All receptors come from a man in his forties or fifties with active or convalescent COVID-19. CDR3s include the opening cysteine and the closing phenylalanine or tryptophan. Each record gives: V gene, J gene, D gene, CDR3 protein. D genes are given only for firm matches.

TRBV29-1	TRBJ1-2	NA	CSVDGGDYGYTF
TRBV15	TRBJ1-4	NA	CATSRDRRELEKLFF
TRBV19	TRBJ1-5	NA	CASSIGEGQPQHF
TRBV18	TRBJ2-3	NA	CASSPWEAPDTQYF
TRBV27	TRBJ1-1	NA	CASSGRENTEAFF
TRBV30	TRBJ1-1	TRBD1	CAWNVGTGDVYGTEAFF
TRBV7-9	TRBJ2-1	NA	CASSLGRGLIWVNEQFF
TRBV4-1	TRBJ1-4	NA	CASSLLGGTNEKLFF
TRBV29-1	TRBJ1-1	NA	CSVEAKGLISAFF
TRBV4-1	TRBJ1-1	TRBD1	CASSRTGLEAFF
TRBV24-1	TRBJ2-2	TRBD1	CATSGYPGTVGGELFF
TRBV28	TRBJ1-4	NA	CASGGGNEKLFF
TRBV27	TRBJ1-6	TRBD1	CASRNSGTASNSPLHF
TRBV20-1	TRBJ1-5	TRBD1	CSASGQGDQPQHF
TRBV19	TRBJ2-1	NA	CASSLDSTYNEQFF
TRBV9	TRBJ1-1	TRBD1	CASSSGTGAMNTEAFF
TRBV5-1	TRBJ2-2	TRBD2	CASRGGANTGELFF
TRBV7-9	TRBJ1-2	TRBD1	CASSPGQSYGYTF
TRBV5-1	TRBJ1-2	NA	CASSLEAGRLNYGYTF
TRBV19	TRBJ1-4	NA	CASSGTGSRRYEKLFF
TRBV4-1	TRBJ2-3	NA	CASSPRGAKDTQYF
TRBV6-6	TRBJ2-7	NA	CASSLARAYEQYF